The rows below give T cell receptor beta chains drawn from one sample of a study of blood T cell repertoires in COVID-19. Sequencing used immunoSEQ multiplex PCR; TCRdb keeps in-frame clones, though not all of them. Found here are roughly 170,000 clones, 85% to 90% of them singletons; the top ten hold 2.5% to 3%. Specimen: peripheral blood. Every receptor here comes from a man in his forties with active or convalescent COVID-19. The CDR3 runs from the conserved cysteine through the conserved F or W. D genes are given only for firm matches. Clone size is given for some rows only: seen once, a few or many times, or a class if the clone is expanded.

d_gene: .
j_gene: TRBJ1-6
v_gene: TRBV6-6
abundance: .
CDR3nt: TGTGCCAGCAGTATGACACCAGATAATTCACCCCTCCACTTT
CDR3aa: CASSMTPDNSPLHF

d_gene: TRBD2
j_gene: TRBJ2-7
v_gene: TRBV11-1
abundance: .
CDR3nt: TGTGCCAGCAGCTTAGCTGGGAGGGACGAGCAGTACTTC
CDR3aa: CASSLAGRDEQYF

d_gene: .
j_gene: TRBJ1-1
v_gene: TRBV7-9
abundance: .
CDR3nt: TGTGCCAGCAGCCCAAATACTGTCACTGAAGCTTTCTTT
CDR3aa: CASSPNTVTEAFF

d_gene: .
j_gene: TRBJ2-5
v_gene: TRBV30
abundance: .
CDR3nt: TGTGCCTGGAGTGAGTGGGTAGCTCCGGAGACCCAGTACTTC
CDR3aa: CAWSEWVAPETQYF

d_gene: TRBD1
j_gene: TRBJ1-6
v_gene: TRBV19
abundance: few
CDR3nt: TGTGCCAGTAGTAAGTGGGGACAGGGGAATAATTCACCCCTCCACTTT
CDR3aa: CASSKWGQGNNSPLHF

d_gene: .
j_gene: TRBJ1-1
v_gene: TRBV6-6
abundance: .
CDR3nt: TGTGCCAGCAGACTGGGACTGTTCGAAGCTTTCTTT
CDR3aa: CASRLGLFEAFF

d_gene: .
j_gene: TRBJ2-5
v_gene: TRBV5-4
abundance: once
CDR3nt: TGTGCCAGCAGCTCCGGGACTTTGTTCGAGACCCAGTACTTC
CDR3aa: CASSSGTLFETQYF

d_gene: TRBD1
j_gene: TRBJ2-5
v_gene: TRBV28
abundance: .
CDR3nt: TGTGCCAGCAGTTTTACATCAGGGGGCGCGGGGCAAGAGACCCAGTACTTC
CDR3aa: CASSFTSGGAGQETQYF

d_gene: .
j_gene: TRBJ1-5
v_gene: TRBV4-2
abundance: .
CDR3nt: TGTGCCAGCAGCCAAGATATCGGCAGGGGTAGTCAGCCCCAGCATTTT
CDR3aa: CASSQDIGRGSQPQHF

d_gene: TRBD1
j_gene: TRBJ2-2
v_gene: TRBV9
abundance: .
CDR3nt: TGTGCCAGCAACGGGGACAGGGGAGTGTCCGGGGAGCTGTTTTTT
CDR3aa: CASNGDRGVSGELFF

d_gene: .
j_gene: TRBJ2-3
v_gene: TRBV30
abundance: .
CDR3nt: TGTGCCTGGAAGCATGTAGATACGCAGTATTTT
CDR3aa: CAWKHVDTQYF

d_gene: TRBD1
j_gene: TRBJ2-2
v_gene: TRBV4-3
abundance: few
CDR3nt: TGCGCCAGCAGCCAAGATGCGAGGACAGGCTCCCGGGGCACCGGGGAGCTGTTTTTT
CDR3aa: CASSQDARTGSRGTGELFF

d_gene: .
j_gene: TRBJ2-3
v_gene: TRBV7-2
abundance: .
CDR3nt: TGTGCCAGCAGCTTATATAGCACAGATACGCAGTATTTT
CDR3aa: CASSLYSTDTQYF

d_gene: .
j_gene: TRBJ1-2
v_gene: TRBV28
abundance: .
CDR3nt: TGTGCCAGCAGTACCACGGGAGGGGTCGGGGTCTATGGCTACACCTTC
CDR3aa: CASSTTGGVGVYGYTF

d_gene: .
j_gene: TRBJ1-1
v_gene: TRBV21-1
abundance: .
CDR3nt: TGCCACCCGGGGTGGGAGAACACTGAAGCTTTCTTT
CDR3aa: CHPGWENTEAFF

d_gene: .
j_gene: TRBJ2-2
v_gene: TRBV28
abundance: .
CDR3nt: TGTGCCAGCAGTCCCCACTCGCCGGTGACCGGGGAGCTGTTTTTT
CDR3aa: CASSPHSPVTGELFF

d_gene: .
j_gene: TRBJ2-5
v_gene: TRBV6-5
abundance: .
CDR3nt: TGTGCCAGCAAACCATCGACAGAAGAGACCCAGTACTTC
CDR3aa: CASKPSTEETQYF

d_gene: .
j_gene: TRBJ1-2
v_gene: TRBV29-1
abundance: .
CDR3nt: TGCAGCTTCCCGGGCTACACCTTC
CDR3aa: CSFPGYTF

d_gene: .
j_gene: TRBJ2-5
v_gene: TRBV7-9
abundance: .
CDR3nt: TGTGCCAGCACCCCGCACCCGCGGCAGGGGCAAGAGACCCAGTACTTC
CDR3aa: CASTPHPRQGQETQYF

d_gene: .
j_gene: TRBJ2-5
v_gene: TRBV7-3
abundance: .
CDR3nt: TGTGCCAGCAGCTTAAAAGGGGGTACGGAGACCCAGTACTTC
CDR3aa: CASSLKGGTETQYF

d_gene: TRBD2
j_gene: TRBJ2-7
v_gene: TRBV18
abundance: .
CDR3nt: TGTGCCAGCTCACCTGGCGGGGGGACATCGGGCGAGCAGTACTTC
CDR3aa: CASSPGGGTSGEQYF

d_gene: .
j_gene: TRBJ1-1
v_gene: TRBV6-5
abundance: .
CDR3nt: TGTGCCAGCAGTTACTCGGCGGGAACTGAAGCTTTCTTT
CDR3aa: CASSYSAGTEAFF

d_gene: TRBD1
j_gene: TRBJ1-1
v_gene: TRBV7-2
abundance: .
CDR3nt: TGTGCCAGCAGCTTAGGAGGCAGGGGACAGACTGAAGCTTTCTTT
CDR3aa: CASSLGGRGQTEAFF

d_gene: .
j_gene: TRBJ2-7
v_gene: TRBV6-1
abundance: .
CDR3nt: TGTGCCAGCAGTGAAGCGCGCGGGGGCCTGGGATACGAGCAGTACTTC
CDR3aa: CASSEARGGLGYEQYF

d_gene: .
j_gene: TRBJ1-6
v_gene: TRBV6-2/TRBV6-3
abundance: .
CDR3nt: TGTGCCAGCAGCCCCGGCGGAGAGGAGCCCCTCCACTTT
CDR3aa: CASSPGGEEPLHF

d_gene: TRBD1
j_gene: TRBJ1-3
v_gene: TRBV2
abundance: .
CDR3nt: TGTGCCATTCATCCACAGGGGTTGAACACCATATATTTT
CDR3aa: CAIHPQGLNTIYF

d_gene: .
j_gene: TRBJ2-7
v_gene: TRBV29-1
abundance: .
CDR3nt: TGCAGCGCTGTCCTGGACAGTGCCTACGAGCAGTACTTC
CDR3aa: CSAVLDSAYEQYF

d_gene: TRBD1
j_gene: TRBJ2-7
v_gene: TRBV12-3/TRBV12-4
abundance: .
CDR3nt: TGTGCCAGCAGCGGGACAGGGGACGAGCAGTACTTC
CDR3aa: CASSGTGDEQYF

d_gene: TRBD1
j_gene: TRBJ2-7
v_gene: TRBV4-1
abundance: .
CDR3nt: TGCGCCAGCAGCCTTTCGGGACAGGGAGGCGACGAGCAGTACTTC
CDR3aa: CASSLSGQGGDEQYF

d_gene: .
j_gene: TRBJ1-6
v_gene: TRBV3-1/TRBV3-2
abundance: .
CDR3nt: TGTGCCAGCAGCCCCGTGTATAATTCACCCCTCCACTTT
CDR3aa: CASSPVYNSPLHF

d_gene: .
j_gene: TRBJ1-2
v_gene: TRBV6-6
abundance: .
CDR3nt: TGTGCCAGCACGCGGCAGCTGGCTAACTATGGCTACACCTTC
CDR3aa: CASTRQLANYGYTF